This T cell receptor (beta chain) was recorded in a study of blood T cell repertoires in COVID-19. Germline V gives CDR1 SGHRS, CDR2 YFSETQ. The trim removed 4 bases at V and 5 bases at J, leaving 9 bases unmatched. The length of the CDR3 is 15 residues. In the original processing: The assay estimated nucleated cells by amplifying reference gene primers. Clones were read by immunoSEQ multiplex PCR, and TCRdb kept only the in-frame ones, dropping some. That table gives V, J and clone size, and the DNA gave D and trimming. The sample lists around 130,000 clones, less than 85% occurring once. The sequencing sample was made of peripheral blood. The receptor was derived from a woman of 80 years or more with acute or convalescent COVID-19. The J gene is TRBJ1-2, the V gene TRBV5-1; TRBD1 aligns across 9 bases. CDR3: CASSGSGTGRYGYTF. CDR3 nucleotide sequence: TGCGCCAGCAGCGGATCCGGGACAGGGAGATATGGCTACACCTTC.